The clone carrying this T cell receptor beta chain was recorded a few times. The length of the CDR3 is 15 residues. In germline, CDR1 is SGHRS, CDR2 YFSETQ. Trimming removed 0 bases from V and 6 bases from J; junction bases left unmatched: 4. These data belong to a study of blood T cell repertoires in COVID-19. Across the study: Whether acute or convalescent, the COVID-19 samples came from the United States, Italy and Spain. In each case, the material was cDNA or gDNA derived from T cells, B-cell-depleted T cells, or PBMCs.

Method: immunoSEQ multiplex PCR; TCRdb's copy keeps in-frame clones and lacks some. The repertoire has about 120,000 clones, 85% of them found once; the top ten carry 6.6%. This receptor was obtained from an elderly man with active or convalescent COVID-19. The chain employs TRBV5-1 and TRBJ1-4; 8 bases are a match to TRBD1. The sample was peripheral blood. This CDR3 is CASSLEGRGHEKLFF. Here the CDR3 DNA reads TGCGCCAGCAGCTTGGAGGGCAGGGGGCATGAAAAACTGTTTTTT.